This section outlines one TCR beta chain sequence together with its context. No antigen is known for it. This record belongs to a study of T cell responses to AZD1222 COVID-19 vaccine. Clones were read by immunoSEQ multiplex PCR, and TCRdb kept only the in-frame ones, dropping some. Of more than 75,000 clones listed, about 90% are singletons. Study observations and caveats: Seropositive AZD1222 recipients at baseline numbered only 6 or 7. White British donors predominated, females outnumbered males, and clonal diversity was possibly underestimated.

The sequence came from an adult in good health. The sample in question was peripheral blood, obtained on day 0 of AZD1222 vaccination.

The CDR3, as DNA: TGTGCCAGCAGCTTAGAGACGGGAAATCAGCCCCAGCATTTT. Translation gives CASSLETGNQPQHF. The chain carries TRBV7-9 and TRBJ1-5; D not resolved. Between the trimmed V and J ends, which lost 1 base and 4 bases, there was a span of 8 bases. This CDR3 is built from 14 residues. Germline values: CDR1 SEHNR, CDR2 FQNEAQ (reference sequence).